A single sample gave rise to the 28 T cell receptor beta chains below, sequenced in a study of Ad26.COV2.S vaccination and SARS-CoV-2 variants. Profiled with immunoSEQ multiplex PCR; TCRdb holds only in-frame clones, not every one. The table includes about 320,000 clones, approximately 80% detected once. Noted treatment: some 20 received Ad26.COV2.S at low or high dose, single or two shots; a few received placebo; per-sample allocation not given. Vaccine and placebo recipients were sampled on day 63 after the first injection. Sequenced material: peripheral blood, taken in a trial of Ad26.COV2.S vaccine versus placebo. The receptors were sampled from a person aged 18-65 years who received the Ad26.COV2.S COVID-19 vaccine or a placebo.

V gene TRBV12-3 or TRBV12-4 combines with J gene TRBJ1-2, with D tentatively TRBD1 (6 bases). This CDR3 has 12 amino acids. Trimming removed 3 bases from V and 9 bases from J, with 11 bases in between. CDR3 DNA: TGTGCCAGCAGTTTTAGAGGGGGTAGCTACACCTTC. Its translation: CASSFRGGSYTF.

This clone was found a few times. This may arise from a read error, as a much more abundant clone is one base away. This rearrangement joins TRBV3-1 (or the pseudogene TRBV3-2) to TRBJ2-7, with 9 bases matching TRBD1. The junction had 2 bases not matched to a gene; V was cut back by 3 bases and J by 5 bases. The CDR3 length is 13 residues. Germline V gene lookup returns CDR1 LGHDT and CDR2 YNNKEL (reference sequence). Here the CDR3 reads CASSQDRGHEQYF. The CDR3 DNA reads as TGTGCCAGCAGCCAGGACAGGGGCCACGAGCAGTACTTC.

CDR3 residues: CASSPAEGKKETQYF. In DNA form, the CDR3 reads TGTGCCAGCAGTCCGGCGGAGGGGAAAAAAGAGACCCAGTACTTC. V and J are TRBV28 and TRBJ2-5; a weak D match, TRBD2 (6 bases). Deletions cut 5 bases from V and 3 bases from J, with 16 bases between. CDR3 length equals 15 residues. Germline values: CDR1 MDHEN, CDR2 SYDVKM. The variable domain in full, with the rest retrieved from reference TRBV28 and TRBJ2-5, is DVKVTQSSRYLVKRTGEKVFLECVQDMDHENMFWYRQDPGLGLRLIYFSYDVKMKEKGDIPEGYSVSREKKERFSLILESASTNQTSMYLCASSPAEGKKETQYFGPGTRLLVL.

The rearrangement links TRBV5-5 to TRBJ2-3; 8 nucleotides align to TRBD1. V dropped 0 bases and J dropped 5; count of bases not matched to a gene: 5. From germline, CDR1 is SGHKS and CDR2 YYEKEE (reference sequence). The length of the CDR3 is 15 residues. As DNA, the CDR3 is TGTGCCAGCAGCTTGGTCACAGGGGGAAAAGATACGCAGTATTTT. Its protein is CASSLVTGGKDTQYF. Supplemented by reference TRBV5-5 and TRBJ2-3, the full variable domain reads DAGVTQSPTHLIKTRGQQVTLRCSPISGHKSVSWYQQVLGQGPQFIFQYYEKEERGRGNFPDRFSARQFPNYSSELNVNALLLGDSALYLCASSLVTGGKDTQYFGPGTRLTVL.

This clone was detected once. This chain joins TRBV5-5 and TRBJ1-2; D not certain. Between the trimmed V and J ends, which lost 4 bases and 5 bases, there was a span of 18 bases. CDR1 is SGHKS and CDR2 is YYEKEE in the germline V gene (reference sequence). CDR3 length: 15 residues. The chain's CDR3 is CASSVENIGSYGYTF. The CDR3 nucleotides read TGTGCCAGCAGCGTGGAAAATATAGGGTCTTATGGCTACACCTTC.

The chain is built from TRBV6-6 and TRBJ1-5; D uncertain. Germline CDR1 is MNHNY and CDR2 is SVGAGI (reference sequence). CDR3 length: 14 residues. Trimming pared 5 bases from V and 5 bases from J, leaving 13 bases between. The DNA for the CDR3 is TGTGCCAGCAGTACCCCGTTGGGAGATCAGCCCCAGCATTTT. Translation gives CASSTPLGDQPQHF.

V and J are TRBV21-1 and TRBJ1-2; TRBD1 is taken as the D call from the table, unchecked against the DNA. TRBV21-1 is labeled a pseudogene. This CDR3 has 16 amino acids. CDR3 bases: TGTGCCAGCAGCAAAGAAGGGGTTCGGGCTAACTATGGCTACACCTTC. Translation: CASSKEGVRANYGYTF.

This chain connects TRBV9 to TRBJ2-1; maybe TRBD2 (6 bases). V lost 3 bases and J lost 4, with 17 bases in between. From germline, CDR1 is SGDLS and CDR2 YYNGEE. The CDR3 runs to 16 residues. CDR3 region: CASSARPGLYYNEQFF. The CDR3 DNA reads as TGTGCCAGCAGCGCACGACCGGGACTCTATTACAATGAGCAGTTCTTC.

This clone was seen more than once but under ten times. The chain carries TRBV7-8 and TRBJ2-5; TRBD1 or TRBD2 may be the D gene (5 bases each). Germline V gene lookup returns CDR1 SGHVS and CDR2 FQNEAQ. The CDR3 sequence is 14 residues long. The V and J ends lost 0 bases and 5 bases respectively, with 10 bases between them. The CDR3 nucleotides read TGTGCCAGCAGCTTAGCGAGGTGGGGGGAGACCCAGTACTTC. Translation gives CASSLARWGETQYF.

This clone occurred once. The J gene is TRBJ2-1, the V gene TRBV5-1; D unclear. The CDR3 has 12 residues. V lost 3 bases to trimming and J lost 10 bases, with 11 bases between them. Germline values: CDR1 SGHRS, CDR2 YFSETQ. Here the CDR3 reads CASSSSRREQFF. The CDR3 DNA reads TGCGCCAGCAGCTCAAGCCGGCGGGAGCAGTTCTTC.

CDR3 DNA: TGTGCCAGCAGCTTGGGGGCCGATCCCCTCTACAATGAGCAGTTCTTC. Translated, it gives CASSLGADPLYNEQFF. V is TRBV5-4 and J is TRBJ2-1; D not certain. CDR1 SGHNT and CDR2 YYREEE come from the germline V gene (reference sequence). Between the trimmed V and J ends, which lost 0 bases and 3 bases, there was a span of 13 bases. The CDR3 is 16 amino acids.

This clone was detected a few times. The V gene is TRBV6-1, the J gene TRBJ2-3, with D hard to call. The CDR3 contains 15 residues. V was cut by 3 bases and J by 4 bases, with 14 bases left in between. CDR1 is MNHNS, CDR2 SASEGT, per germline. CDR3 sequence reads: CASSDNPLEADTQYF. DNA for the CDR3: TGTGCCAGCAGTGATAACCCCCTCGAAGCAGATACGCAGTATTTT.

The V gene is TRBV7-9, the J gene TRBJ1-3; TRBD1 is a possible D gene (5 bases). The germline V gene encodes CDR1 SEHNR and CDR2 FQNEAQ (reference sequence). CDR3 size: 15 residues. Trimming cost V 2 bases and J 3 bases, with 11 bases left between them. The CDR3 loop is CASSLQGGGGNTIYF. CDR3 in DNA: TGTGCCAGCAGCTTACAGGGTGGAGGTGGAAACACCATATATTTT.

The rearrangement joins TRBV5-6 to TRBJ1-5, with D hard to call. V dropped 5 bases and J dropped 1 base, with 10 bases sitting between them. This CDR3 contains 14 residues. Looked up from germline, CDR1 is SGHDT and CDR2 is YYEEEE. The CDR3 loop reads CASRLGRSNQPQHF. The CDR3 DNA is TGTGCCAGCAGACTCGGACGGAGCAATCAGCCCCAGCATTTT.

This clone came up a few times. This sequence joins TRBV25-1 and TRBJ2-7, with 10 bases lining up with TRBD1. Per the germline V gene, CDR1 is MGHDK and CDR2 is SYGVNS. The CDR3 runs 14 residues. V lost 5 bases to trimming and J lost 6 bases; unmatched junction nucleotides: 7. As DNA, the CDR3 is TGTGCCAGCAGTCAACCCGGGACAGGGGTCGAGCAGTACTTC. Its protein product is CASSQPGTGVEQYF.

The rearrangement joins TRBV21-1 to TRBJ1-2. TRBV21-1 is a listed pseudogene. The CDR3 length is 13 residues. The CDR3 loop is CASNRGVNYGYTF. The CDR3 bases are TGTGCCAGCAATCGGGGAGTTAACTATGGCTACACCTTC.

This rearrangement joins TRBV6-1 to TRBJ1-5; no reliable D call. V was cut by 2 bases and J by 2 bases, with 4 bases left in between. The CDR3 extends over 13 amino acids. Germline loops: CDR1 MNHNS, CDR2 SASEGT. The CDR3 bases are TGTGCCAGCAGTGAAATGGGCAATCAGCCCCAGCATTTT. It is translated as CASSEMGNQPQHF.

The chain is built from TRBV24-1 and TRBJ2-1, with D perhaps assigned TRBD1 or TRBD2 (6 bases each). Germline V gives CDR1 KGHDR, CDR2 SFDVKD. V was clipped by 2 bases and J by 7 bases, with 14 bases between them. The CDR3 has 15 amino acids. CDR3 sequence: CATSDSGARGNEQFF. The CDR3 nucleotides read TGTGCCACCAGTGATTCAGGGGCCCGGGGGAATGAGCAGTTCTTC.

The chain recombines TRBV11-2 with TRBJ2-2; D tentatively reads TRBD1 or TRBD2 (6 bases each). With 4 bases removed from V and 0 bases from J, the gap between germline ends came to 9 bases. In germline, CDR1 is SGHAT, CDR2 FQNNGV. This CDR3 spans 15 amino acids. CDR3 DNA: TGTGCCAGCAGCTCGGGGGCCTCGAACACCGGGGAGCTGTTTTTT. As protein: CASSSGASNTGELFF.

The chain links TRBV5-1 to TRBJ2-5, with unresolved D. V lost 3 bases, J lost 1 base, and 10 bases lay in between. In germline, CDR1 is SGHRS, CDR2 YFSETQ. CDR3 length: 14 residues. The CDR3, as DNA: TGCGCCAGCAGCTATCAGGCGACCCAAGAGACCCAGTACTTC. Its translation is CASSYQATQETQYF.

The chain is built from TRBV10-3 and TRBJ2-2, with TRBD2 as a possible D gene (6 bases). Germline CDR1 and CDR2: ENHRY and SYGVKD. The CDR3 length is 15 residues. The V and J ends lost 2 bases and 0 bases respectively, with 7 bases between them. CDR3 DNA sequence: TGTGCCATCAGTGAGCGGGGGACGAACACCGGGGAGCTGTTTTTT. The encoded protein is CAISERGTNTGELFF.

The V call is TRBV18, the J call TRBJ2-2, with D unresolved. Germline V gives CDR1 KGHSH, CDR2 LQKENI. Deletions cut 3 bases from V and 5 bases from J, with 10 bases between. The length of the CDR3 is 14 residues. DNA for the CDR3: TGTGCCAGCTCACCCCTCGAGTGGACCGGGGAGCTGTTTTTT. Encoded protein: CASSPLEWTGELFF.

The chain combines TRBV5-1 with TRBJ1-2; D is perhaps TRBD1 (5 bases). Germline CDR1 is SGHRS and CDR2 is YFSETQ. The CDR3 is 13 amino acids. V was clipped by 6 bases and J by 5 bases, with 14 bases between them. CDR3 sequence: CASTPVGDYGYTF. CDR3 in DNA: TGCGCCAGCACACCAGTAGGGGATTATGGCTACACCTTC.

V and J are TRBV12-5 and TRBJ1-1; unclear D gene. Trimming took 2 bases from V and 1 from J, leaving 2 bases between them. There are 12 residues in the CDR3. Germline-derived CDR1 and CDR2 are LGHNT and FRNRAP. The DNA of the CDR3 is TGTGCTAGTGGTTTGACGAACACTGAAGCTTTCTTT. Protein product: CASGLTNTEAFF.

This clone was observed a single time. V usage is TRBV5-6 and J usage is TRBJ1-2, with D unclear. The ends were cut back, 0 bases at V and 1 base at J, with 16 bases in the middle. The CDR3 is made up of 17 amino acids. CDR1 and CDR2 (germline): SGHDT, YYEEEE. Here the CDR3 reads CASSLVEGRGGNYGYTF. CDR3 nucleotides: TGTGCCAGCAGCTTGGTGGAGGGTCGGGGAGGTAACTATGGCTACACCTTC.

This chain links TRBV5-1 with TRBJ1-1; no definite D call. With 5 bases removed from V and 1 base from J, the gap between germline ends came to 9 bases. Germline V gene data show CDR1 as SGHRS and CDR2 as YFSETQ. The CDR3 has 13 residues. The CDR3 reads CASRAEQNTEAFF. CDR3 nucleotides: TGCGCCAGCAGGGCGGAACAGAACACTGAAGCTTTCTTT.

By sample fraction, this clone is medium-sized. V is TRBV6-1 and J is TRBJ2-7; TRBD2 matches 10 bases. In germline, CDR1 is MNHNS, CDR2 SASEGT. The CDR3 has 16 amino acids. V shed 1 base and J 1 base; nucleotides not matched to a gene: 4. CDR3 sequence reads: CASSEDPAGGSYEQYF. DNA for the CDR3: TGTGCCAGCAGTGAAGACCCAGCGGGGGGGTCCTACGAGCAGTACTTC.

CDR3 in amino acids: CASSQVGRGRNYGYTF. The CDR3 DNA reads as TGTGCCAGCAGCCAAGTAGGCCGGGGACGGAACTATGGCTACACCTTC. The chain has TRBV4-2 and TRBJ1-2, with D possibly matching TRBD1 (5 bases). The CDR3 runs to 16 residues. Trimming shortened V by 1 base and J by 2 bases, and 14 bases separated the two germline ends. CDR1 and CDR2 from the germline V gene are LGHNA and YNFKEQ.